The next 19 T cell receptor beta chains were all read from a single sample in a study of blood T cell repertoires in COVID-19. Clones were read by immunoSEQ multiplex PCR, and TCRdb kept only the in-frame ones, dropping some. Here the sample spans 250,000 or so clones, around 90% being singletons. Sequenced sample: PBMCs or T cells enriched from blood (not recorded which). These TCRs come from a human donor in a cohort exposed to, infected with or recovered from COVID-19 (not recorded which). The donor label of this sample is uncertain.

CDR3 sequence: CASSRNRGYNSPLHF. The CDR3 nucleotides read TGTGCCAGTAGCCGAAACAGGGGCTACAATTCACCCCTCCACTTT. V gene TRBV19 combines with J gene TRBJ1-6; 7 nucleotides agree with TRBD1. The V and J ends lost 6 bases and 7 bases, in that order; junction bases with no gene match: 9. Germline V gives CDR1 LNHDA, CDR2 SQIVND (reference sequence). This CDR3 has 15 residues.

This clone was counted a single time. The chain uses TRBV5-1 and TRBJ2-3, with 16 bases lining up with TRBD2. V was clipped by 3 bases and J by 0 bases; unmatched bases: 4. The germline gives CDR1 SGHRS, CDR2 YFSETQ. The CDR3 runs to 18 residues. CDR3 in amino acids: CASSSGLAGGPSTDTQYF. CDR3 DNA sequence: TGCGCCAGCAGCTCGGGACTAGCGGGGGGGCCGAGCACAGATACGCAGTATTTT.

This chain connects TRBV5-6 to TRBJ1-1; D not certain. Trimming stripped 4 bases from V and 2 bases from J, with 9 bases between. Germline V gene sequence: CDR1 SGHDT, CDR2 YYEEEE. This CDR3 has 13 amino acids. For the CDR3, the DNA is TGTGCCAGCAGCCCCCTCGTCAACACTGAAGCTTTCTTT. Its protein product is CASSPLVNTEAFF.

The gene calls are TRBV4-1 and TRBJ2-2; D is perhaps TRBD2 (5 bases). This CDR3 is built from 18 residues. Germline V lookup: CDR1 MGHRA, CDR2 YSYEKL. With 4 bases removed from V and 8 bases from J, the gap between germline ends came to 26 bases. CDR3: CASSPRETTRLLPGELFF. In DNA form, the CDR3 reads TGCGCCAGCAGCCCCCGGGAAACGACAAGGTTGCTGCCGGGGGAGCTGTTTTTT.

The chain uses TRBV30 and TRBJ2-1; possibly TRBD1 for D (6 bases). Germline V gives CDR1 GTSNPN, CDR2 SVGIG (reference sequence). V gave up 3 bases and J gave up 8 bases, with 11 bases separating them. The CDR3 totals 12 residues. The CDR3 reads CAWSFQGYEQFF. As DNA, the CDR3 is TGTGCCTGGAGCTTTCAGGGGTATGAGCAGTTCTTC.

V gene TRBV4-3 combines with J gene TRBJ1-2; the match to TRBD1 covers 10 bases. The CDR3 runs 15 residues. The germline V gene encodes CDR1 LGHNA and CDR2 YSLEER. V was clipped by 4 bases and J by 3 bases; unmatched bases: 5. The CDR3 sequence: CASSPRDRGHYGYTF. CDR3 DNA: TGCGCCAGCAGCCCCCGGGACAGGGGTCACTATGGCTACACCTTC.

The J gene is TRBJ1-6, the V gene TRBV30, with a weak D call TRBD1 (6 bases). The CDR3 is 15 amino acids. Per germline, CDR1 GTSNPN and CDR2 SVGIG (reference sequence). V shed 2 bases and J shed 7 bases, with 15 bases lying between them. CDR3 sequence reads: CAWSSRGAGNSPLHF. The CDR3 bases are TGTGCCTGGAGTTCACGGGGGGCCGGGAATTCACCCCTCCACTTT.

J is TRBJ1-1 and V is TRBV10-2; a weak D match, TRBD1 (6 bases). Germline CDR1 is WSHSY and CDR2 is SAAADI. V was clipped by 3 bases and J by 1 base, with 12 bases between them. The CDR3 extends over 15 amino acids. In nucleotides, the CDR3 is TGCGCCAGCAGTGAACAGGGACGGGGGAACACTGAAGCTTTCTTT. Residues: CASSEQGRGNTEAFF.

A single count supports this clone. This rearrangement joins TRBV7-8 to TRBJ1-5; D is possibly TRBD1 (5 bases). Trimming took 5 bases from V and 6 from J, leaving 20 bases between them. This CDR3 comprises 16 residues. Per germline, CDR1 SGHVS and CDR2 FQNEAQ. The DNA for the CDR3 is TGTGCCAGCAGCCCAACCGCCCCCAGGGAGGGTCAGCCCCAGCATTTT. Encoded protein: CASSPTAPREGQPQHF.

CDR3 amino acids: CASSPQRNQETQYF. In DNA, the CDR3 is TGTGCCAGCTCCCCGCAGCGCAACCAAGAGACCCAGTACTTC. The chain has TRBV18 and TRBJ2-5; D ambiguous. Germline-derived CDR1 and CDR2 are KGHSH and LQKENI. Trimming stripped 6 bases from V and 0 bases from J, with 11 bases between. This CDR3 region has 14 residues.

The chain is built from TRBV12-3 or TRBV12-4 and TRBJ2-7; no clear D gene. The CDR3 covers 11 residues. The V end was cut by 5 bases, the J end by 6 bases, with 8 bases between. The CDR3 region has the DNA TGTGCCAGCAGTCAATACAGCGAGCAGTACTTC. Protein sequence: CASSQYSEQYF.

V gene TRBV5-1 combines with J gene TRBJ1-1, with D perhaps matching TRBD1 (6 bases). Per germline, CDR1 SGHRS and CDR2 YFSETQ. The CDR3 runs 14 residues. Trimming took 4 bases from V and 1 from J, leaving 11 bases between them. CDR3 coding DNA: TGCGCCAGCAGCGTGTCAGGGGCGAACACTGAAGCTTTCTTT. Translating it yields CASSVSGANTEAFF. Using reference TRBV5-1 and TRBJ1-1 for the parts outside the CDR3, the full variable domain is KAGVTQTPRYLIKTRGQQVTLSCSPISGHRSVSWYQQTPGQGLQFLFEYFSETQRNKGNFPGRFSGRQFSNSRSEMNVSTLELGDSALYLCASSVSGANTEAFFGQGTRLTVV.

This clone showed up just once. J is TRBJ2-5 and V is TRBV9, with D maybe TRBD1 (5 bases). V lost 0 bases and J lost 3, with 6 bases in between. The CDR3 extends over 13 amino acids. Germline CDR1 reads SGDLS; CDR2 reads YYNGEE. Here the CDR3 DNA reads TGTGCCAGCAGCGTAGAGGGGAAAGAGACCCAGTACTTC. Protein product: CASSVEGKETQYF.

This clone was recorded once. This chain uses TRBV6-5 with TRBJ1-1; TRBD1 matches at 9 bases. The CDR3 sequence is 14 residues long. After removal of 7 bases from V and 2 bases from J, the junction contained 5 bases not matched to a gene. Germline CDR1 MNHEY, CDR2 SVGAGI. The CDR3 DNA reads TGTGCCAGCACCTCGGGACAGGGCAACACTGAAGCTTTCTTT. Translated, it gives CASTSGQGNTEAFF.

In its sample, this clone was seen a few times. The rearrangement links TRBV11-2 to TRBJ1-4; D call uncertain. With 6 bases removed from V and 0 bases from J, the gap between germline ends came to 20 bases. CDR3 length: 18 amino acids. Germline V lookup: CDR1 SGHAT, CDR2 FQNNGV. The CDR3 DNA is TGTGCCAGCAGTCCCTCCCCACTCGATTTCGCAACTAATGAAAAACTGTTTTTT. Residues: CASSPSPLDFATNEKLFF.

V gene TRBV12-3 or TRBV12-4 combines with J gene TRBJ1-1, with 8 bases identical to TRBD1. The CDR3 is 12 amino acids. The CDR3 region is CACQGASPEAFF. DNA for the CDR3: TGTGCTTGCCAGGGGGCTAGTCCTGAAGCTTTCTTT.

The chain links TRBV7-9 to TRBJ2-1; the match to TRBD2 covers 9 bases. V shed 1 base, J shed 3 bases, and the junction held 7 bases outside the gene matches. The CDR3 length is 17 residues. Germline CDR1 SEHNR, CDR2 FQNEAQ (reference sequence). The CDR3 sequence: CASSLVGLAGSYNEQFF. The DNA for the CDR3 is TGTGCCAGCAGCTTAGTGGGGCTAGCGGGGAGCTACAATGAGCAGTTCTTC.

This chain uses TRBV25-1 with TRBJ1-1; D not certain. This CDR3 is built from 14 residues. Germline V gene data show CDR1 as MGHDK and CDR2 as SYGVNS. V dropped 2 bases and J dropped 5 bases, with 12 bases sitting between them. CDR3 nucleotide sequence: TGTGCCAGCAGTGAAACGGGGAGTGGGACTGAAGCTTTCTTT. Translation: CASSETGSGTEAFF.

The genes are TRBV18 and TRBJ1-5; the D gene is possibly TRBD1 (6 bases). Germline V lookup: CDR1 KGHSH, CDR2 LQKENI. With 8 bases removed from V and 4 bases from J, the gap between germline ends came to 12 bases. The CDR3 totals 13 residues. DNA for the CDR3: TGTGCCAGCCTCGAGGGGGTTAATCAGCCCCAGCATTTT. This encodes CASLEGVNQPQHF. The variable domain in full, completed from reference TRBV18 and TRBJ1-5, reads NAGVMQNPRHLVRRRGQEARLRCSPMKGHSHVYWYRQLPEEGLKFMVYLQKENIIDESGMPKERFSAEFPKEGPSILRIQQVVRGDSAAYFCASLEGVNQPQHFGDGTRLSIL.